This T cell receptor beta chain was captured in a study of blood T cell repertoires in COVID-19. This clone has only one observation. V lost 4 bases and J lost 10; bases outside the gene matches: 10. CDR3 length: 14 residues. Germline V gene lookup returns CDR1 MRHNA and CDR2 SNTAGT. Clones were sequenced by immunoSEQ multiplex PCR, and TCRdb holds only the in-frame ones, with some missing. The sample yields approximately 100,000 clones, around nine tenths seen once. The sequenced sample was peripheral blood. The J gene is TRBJ2-1, the V gene TRBV6-4; TRBD2 matches 7 bases. The TCR was taken from a human donor in a cohort sampled during active COVID-19. The CDR3 bases are TGTGCCAGCAGTGGCGGTCCGGGGGGATACGAGCAGTTCTTC. Amino acids: CASSGGPGGYEQFF.